This entry is about one TCR beta chain. Its specificity is not known. Time point described: inflamed ileum from the surgical specimen. Patients were adults with ileal or ileocolonic Crohn's disease needing resection. This entry is derived from a study of T cell repertoires in ileal Crohn's disease. Looking at the study overall: Every patient was operated on for stricturing (roughly 60%) or penetrating (about 39%) complications. Per sample, roughly 0.5 micrograms of biopsy DNA were TCRB immunosequenced. Study conclusions and caveats: Mucosal expansions were suggested to be mainly CD8 T cells.

Repertoires were generated with immunoSEQ multiplex PCR, while TCRdb's copy carries only in-frame clones and drops some. This repertoire shows roughly 8,000 clones, approximately 85% found once; its top ten account for 9.5% to 12%. The germline V and J ends were trimmed by 2 bases and 5 bases, with 11 bases remaining between them. Germline V gene data show CDR1 as SGDLS and CDR2 as YYNGEE. The CDR3 spans 14 residues. The specimen was ileal tissue. The receptor's source is an adult with Crohn's disease. The chain has TRBV9 and TRBJ2-1; D gene uncertain. CDR3 loop: CASSVGRTNNEQFF. CDR3 coding DNA: TGTGCCAGCAGCGTTGGGCGAACCAACAATGAGCAGTTCTTC.